This T cell receptor (beta chain) stems from a study of cytomegalovirus exposure and HLA in healthy donors. Germline V gene sequence: CDR1 LGHNT, CDR2 FRNRAP. V dropped 4 bases and J dropped 9 bases, with 7 bases sitting between them. The CDR3 is 11 residues long. Primers: 60 Vbeta forward and 13 Jbeta reverse. Generated by immunoSEQ multiplex PCR, the TCRdb table keeps only in-frame clones and is missing some. The sample has about 130,000 clones; around 80% are singletons. Regarding the study as a whole: Productive rates of about 87% or about 30% were seen for most TCR beta V segments in an earlier analysis. In vitro data verified a few CMV-associated chains as specific for CMV antigens.

In regard to this clone: What it recognizes is unknown.

This clonotype originated in a man aged 25-45 years in good health. The chain has TRBV12-5 and TRBJ2-1; a possible D gene is TRBD2 (6 bases). The sequenced sample was PBMCs. The CDR3 sequence: CASGYSGEQFF. CDR3 DNA: TGTGCTAGTGGTTATAGCGGTGAGCAGTTCTTC. Based on the CDR3 plus reference TRBV12-5 and TRBJ2-1, the full variable domain is DARVTQTPRHKVTEMGQEVTMRCQPILGHNTVFWYRQTMMQGLELLAYFRNRAPLDDSGMPKDRFSAEMPDATLATLKIQPSEPRDSAVYFCASGYSGEQFFGPGTRLTVL.